Each of the 24 T cell receptor beta chains below was sequenced from the same sample in a study of T cells in Graves' hyperthyroidism and ophthalmopathy. Amplification of TCR beta CDR3 regions was performed using RNA transcripts as template. HTBI primers were employed in a first-round RT-PCR of the TCR CDR3. TCRdb analysed the multiplex PCR reads with MiXCR anew, one entry per CDR3 protein. Of hundreds of thousands of distinct CDR3 sequences listed, 16% are singletons. Input material: blood. The receptor set was obtained from a woman between 18 and 29 years old with Graves' hyperthyroidism.

The table lists this clonotype with a few counts. The chain combines TRBV20-1 with TRBJ2-2; tentative D call: TRBD1 (6 bases). Germline V gene sequence: CDR1 DFQATT, CDR2 SNEGSKA (reference sequence). CDR3 length: 13 residues. V was pared by 5 bases and J by 4 bases, with 11 bases between. The CDR3 here is CSAPKDSTGELFF. CDR3 nucleotide sequence: TGCAGTGCTCCTAAGGACAGCACCGGGGAGCTGTTTTTT.

This clonotype was observed a handful of times. The gene calls are TRBV7-9 and TRBJ1-6; no firm D call. In germline, CDR1 is SEHNR, CDR2 FQNEAQ (reference sequence). V lost 5 bases, J lost 8 bases, and 16 bases lay in between. This CDR3 comprises 15 residues. The CDR3 reads CASSPLEQPDSPLHF. The CDR3 DNA reads as TGTGCCAGCAGCCCCTTGGAACAGCCGGATTCACCCCTCCACTTT.

This clonotype was counted between two and nine times. The V gene is TRBV25-1, the J gene TRBJ1-3; D unclear. V was cut by 4 bases and J by 0 bases, with 10 bases left in between. CDR1 and CDR2 (germline): MGHDK, SYGVNS. CDR3 length equals 15 residues. The CDR3 sequence: CASSAPSNSGNTIYF. CDR3 coding DNA: TGTGCCAGCAGTGCTCCCTCGAACTCTGGAAACACCATATATTTT. Together with reference TRBV25-1 and TRBJ1-3, the CDR3 gives the full variable domain: EADIYQTPRYLVIGTGKKITLECSQTMGHDKMYWYQQDPGMELHLIHYSYGVNSTEKGDLSSESTVSRIRTEHFPLTLESARPSHTSQYLCASSAPSNSGNTIYFGEGSWLTVV.

The V call is TRBV6-1, the J call TRBJ1-1; D may be TRBD1 (5 bases). Per the germline V gene, CDR1 is MNHNS and CDR2 is SASEGT. The V and J ends lost 6 bases and 4 bases respectively, with 9 bases between them. The CDR3 has 12 residues. CDR3 sequence reads: CASSAGITEAFF. The DNA of the CDR3 is TGTGCCAGCAGCGCAGGGATCACTGAAGCTTTCTTT.

In this sample, this clonotype turned up many times. The genes are TRBV29-1 and TRBJ2-3, with 8 bases aligning to TRBD1. This CDR3 comprises 14 residues. J gave up 4 bases and V 7 bases, and 10 bases lay outside the gene matches. The germline CDR1 and CDR2 sequences are SQVTM and ANQGSEA. Written as DNA, the CDR3 is TGCAGCGCAGACGGCAGGGGGCCAGCAGATACGCAGTATTTT. Amino acids: CSADGRGPADTQYF.

This clonotype was recorded at least ten times. The chain employs TRBV20-1 and TRBJ2-2; perhaps TRBD2 as D (5 bases). Germline V gene data show CDR1 as DFQATT and CDR2 as SNEGSKA (reference sequence). The length of the CDR3 is 14 residues. Trimming took 6 bases from V and 4 from J, leaving 15 bases between them. The CDR3 DNA is TGCAGTGCCACGGCCCAAGCGGCCACCGGGGAGCTGTTTTTT. As protein: CSATAQAATGELFF.

This clonotype was seen many times. This sequence joins TRBV24-1 and TRBJ2-7; TRBD1 agrees at 9 bases. V was pared by 4 bases and J by 6 bases, with 3 bases of the junction left unmatched. Germline loops: CDR1 KGHDR, CDR2 SFDVKD. CDR3 size: 13 residues. The CDR3 sequence: CATSDSGQGEQYF. The CDR3 DNA follows: TGTGCCACCAGTGACTCGGGACAGGGCGAGCAGTACTTC.

The table lists this clonotype with a few counts. The chain carries TRBV24-1 and TRBJ2-1; 8 bases are shared with TRBD2. The trim removed 0 bases at V and 10 bases at J, leaving 7 bases unmatched. The CDR3 consists of 15 residues. Germline lookup yields CDR1 KGHDR and CDR2 SFDVKD. Here the CDR3 DNA reads TGTGCCACCAGTGATTTGGGCCTAGCGGGCCCGGAGCAGTTCTTC. This sequence encodes CATSDLGLAGPEQFF.

The J gene is TRBJ2-5, the V gene TRBV7-2; 10 positions agree with TRBD2. The ends lost 5 bases at V and 14 bases at J; junction bases unmatched: 8. The CDR3 totals 12 residues. Germline V gives CDR1 SGHTA, CDR2 FQGNSA. This CDR3 reads CASSLRLAGLYF. For the CDR3, the DNA is TGTGCCAGCAGCCTGCGACTAGCGGGCCTATACTTC.

This clonotype occurred a few times. The gene calls are TRBV5-5 and TRBJ2-5; 10 bases map to TRBD2. CDR1 is SGHKS, CDR2 YYEKEE, per germline (reference sequence). The CDR3 sequence is 16 residues long. V trimming: 4 bases; J trimming: 2 bases; junction bases outside the gene matches: 8. The CDR3 loop is CASSQPGTSAQETQYF. The CDR3 DNA is TGTGCCAGCAGCCAGCCCGGGACTAGCGCGCAAGAGACCCAGTACTTC.

There are a few counts of this clonotype. This chain uses TRBV4-3 with TRBJ1-1, with D uncertain. Germline CDR1 and CDR2: LGHNA and YSLEER. The CDR3 totals 17 residues. Trimming cost V 1 base and J 5 bases, with 20 bases left between them. CDR3 sequence reads: CASSQVNTPLVGTEAFF. CDR3 DNA: TGCGCCAGCAGCCAAGTGAACACGCCCTTAGTCGGGACTGAAGCTTTCTTT.

The J gene is TRBJ1-1, the V gene TRBV5-1; 8 bases line up with TRBD1. The germline CDR1 and CDR2 sequences are SGHRS and YFSETQ. The V and J ends lost 2 bases and 2 bases, in that order; junction bases with no gene match: 8. CDR3 size: 16 residues. The CDR3 is CASSLSLGTGNTEAFF. The DNA of the CDR3 is TGCGCCAGCAGCTTATCCCTTGGGACAGGTAACACTGAAGCTTTCTTT.

The rearrangement links TRBV12-3 or TRBV12-4 to TRBJ2-1; D gene unclear. This CDR3 comprises 14 residues. V was clipped by 6 bases and J by 0 bases, with 9 bases between them. CDR3 sequence reads: CASRSRGSYNEQFF. Written as DNA, the CDR3 is TGTGCCAGCAGGTCGCGTGGCTCCTACAATGAGCAGTTCTTC.

In this sample, this clonotype turned up many times. J is TRBJ2-1 and V is TRBV20-1; the match to TRBD2 covers 8 bases. V shed 1 base, J shed 6 bases, and the junction held 8 bases outside the gene matches. This CDR3 has 15 residues. Germline CDR1 DFQATT, CDR2 SNEGSKA (reference sequence). The CDR3 region has the DNA TGCAGTGCTAGAGCGCCTAGCGGGTACTCCAATGAGCAGTTCTTC. Translating it yields CSARAPSGYSNEQFF.

This clonotype was picked up many times. The V call is TRBV7-9, the J call TRBJ1-2; 8 nucleotides match TRBD1. The germline V gene has CDR1 SEHNR and CDR2 FQNEAQ (reference sequence). This CDR3 comprises 14 residues. V trimming: 3 bases; J trimming: 4 bases; junction bases outside the gene matches: 4. The CDR3: CASSFRQGSYGYTF. CDR3 in DNA: TGTGCCAGCAGCTTTCGACAGGGGAGCTATGGCTACACCTTC.

This clonotype was counted only a few times. This chain joins TRBV24-1 and TRBJ2-2, with D maybe TRBD1 (6 bases). Germline CDR1 is KGHDR and CDR2 is SFDVKD. V lost 6 bases, J lost 2 bases, and 15 bases lay in between. CDR3 size: 16 residues. The CDR3 loop is CATSRGRGVNTGELFF. In DNA, the CDR3 is TGTGCCACCAGTCGCGGCAGGGGTGTTAACACCGGGGAGCTGTTTTTT.

This clonotype was found many times. V gene TRBV7-7 combines with J gene TRBJ2-2, with D perhaps TRBD2 (6 bases). The CDR3 has 15 residues. Between the trimmed V and J ends, which lost 5 bases and 1 base, there was a span of 11 bases. Germline V gene data show CDR1 as SSHAT and CDR2 as FNYEAQ (reference sequence). The CDR3 DNA sequence: TGTGCCAGCAGCGCCAGACTAGGGAACACCGGGGAGCTGTTTTTT. Protein: CASSARLGNTGELFF.

A remark on this clonotype: A read error may explain this, as a much larger clone is one base away. The V and J genes are TRBV6-2 or TRBV6-3 and TRBJ2-1; D assignment may be TRBD1 or TRBD2 (5 bases each). The CDR3 is 14 residues long. CDR1 MNHEY and CDR2 SVGEGT come from the germline V gene. The CDR3 here is CASSYYGAGNERFF. The CDR3, as DNA: TGTGCCAGCAGTTACTACGGGGCCGGGAATGAGCGGTTCTTC.

This clonotype was seen repeatedly, ten times or more. This rearrangement joins TRBV7-9 to TRBJ2-1; maybe TRBD1 (6 bases). Trimming left V 7 bases short and J 9 bases short, with 22 bases between. Per the germline V gene, CDR1 is SEHNR and CDR2 is FQNEAQ (reference sequence). The length of the CDR3 is 15 residues. CDR3 nucleotides: TGTGCCAGCACCCAACAGGGCCCCCATCAAAGTGAGCAGTTCTTC. It yields the protein CASTQQGPHQSEQFF. Supplemented by reference TRBV7-9 and TRBJ2-1, the full variable domain reads DTGVSQNPRHKITKRGQNVTFRCDPISEHNRLYWYRQTLGQGPEFLTYFQNEAQLEKSRLLSDRFSAERPKGSFSTLEIQRTEQGDSAMYLCASTQQGPHQSEQFFGPGTRLTVL.

The V and J genes are TRBV11-3 and TRBJ2-2; possible D gene TRBD2, 6 bases. V was shortened by 5 bases and J by 0 bases, with 16 bases between the two germline ends. The CDR3 contains 17 residues. Looked up from germline, CDR1 is SGHNT and CDR2 is YENEEA. CDR3 DNA: TGTGCCAGCAGCCGGGGGTCTGCCTACGCGAACACCGGGGAGCTGTTTTTT. Amino acid sequence: CASSRGSAYANTGELFF.

V is TRBV9 and J is TRBJ2-3; D uncertain. Germline CDR1 and CDR2: SGDLS and YYNGEE. The length of the CDR3 is 13 residues. With 0 bases removed from V and 0 bases from J, the gap between germline ends came to 2 bases. The CDR3 spells CASSVGSTDTQYF. The CDR3 DNA follows: TGTGCCAGCAGCGTAGGGAGCACAGATACGCAGTATTTT.

This chain joins TRBV6-2 or TRBV6-3 and TRBJ2-1, with TRBD1 identical over 9 bases. Trimming removed 6 bases from V and 2 bases from J; junction bases left unmatched: 11. Germline loops: CDR1 MNHEY, CDR2 SVGEGT. The CDR3 consists of 17 residues. In DNA form, the CDR3 reads TGTGCCAGCAGCCGGGACAGGGTTCAAAACCCCTACAATGAGCAGTTCTTC. Translation gives CASSRDRVQNPYNEQFF.

This clonotype was detected many times. The chain links TRBV7-2 to TRBJ1-3, with a weak D call TRBD1 (5 bases). This CDR3 spans 14 amino acids. V gave up 8 bases and J gave up 0 bases, with 11 bases separating them. Germline V gives CDR1 SGHTA, CDR2 FQGNSA. DNA of the CDR3: TGTGCCAGCGCTGAGGGGAACTCTGGAAACACCATATATTTT. Amino acid sequence: CASAEGNSGNTIYF.

This clonotype has a handful of counts. J is TRBJ1-1 and V is TRBV19; no definite D call. The V end was cut by 3 bases, the J end by 7 bases, with 9 bases between. CDR3 length equals 12 residues. Germline V lookup: CDR1 LNHDA, CDR2 SQIVND (reference sequence). CDR3 loop: CASSILPFEAFF. Written as DNA, the CDR3 is TGTGCCAGTAGTATTCTTCCGTTTGAAGCTTTCTTT. The full variable domain, its missing parts supplied by reference TRBV19 and TRBJ1-1, is DGGITQSPKYLFRKEGQNVTLSCEQNLNHDAMYWYRQDPGQGLRLIYYSQIVNDFQKGDIAEGYSVSREKKESFPLTVTSAQKNPTAFYLCASSILPFEAFFGQGTRLTVV.